The T cell receptor beta chain under discussion was sequenced for a study of blood T cell repertoires in COVID-19. This CDR3 comprises 13 residues. The germline V gene has CDR1 LGHDT and CDR2 YNNKEL (reference sequence). Between the trimmed V and J ends, which lost 6 bases and 6 bases, there was a span of 11 bases. Here immunoSEQ multiplex PCR was the method, and the copy in TCRdb shows in-frame clones only, minus some. The top ten clones hold 12% of a sample with some 140,000 clones, roughly 84% of them seen once. The specimen was peripheral blood. This receptor was taken from a woman in her fifties or sixties with COVID-19, enrolled during active disease. The rearrangement joins TRBV3-1 (or the pseudogene TRBV3-2) to TRBJ2-2; the D is unclear. The CDR3 nucleotides are TGTGCCAGCAGACCCCTAGTTTCCGGGGAGCTGTTTTTT. Its translation: CASRPLVSGELFF.